A single sample gave rise to the 8 T cell receptor beta chains below, sequenced in a study of beta chain features in type 1 diabetes. Expressed TCRB transcripts were sequenced, since all the RNA that had been isolated was reverse transcribed. Libraries were prepared by immunoSEQ multiplex PCR; TCRdb keeps only in-frame clonotypes and omits some of them. The sample has 330,000 or so clones, 15% to 20% seen once; the top ten hold 0.044%. Specimen: naive CD4+ T cells from blood. Receptors originate from a young woman in good health.

J is TRBJ2-5 and V is TRBV7-2; 11 bases match TRBD2. This CDR3 has 15 amino acids. Germline trimming cut 5 bases from V and 5 bases from J; bases unmatched to any gene: 7. Germline assignment: CDR1 SGHTA and CDR2 FQGNSA. The CDR3 nucleotides are TGTGCCAGCAGCGATTCTAGCGGGGGGCGGGAGACCCAGTACTTC. Its translation is CASSDSSGGRETQYF.

This sequence joins TRBV6-6 and TRBJ1-5; 7 nucleotides align to TRBD1. The trim removed 6 bases at V and 1 base at J, leaving 3 bases unmatched. This CDR3 spans 14 amino acids. Germline assignment: CDR1 MNHNY and CDR2 SVGAGI (reference sequence). The CDR3 sequence: CASSDRVSNQPQHF. The DNA of the CDR3 is TGTGCCAGCAGCGACAGGGTGAGCAATCAGCCCCAGCATTTT.

As for this clone: Different DNA sequences within this sample yield the same CDR3. This chain connects TRBV30 to TRBJ1-2, with no clear D. V lost 3 bases and J lost 2, with 7 bases in between. Germline V gene lookup returns CDR1 GTSNPN and CDR2 SVGIG (reference sequence). The CDR3 spans 12 residues. CDR3 coding DNA: TGTGCCTGGAGGAGGGAAAACTATGGCTACACCTTC. Protein product: CAWRRENYGYTF. Using reference TRBV30 and TRBJ1-2 for the parts outside the CDR3, the full variable domain is SQTIHQWPATLVQPVGSPLSLECTVEGTSNPNLYWYRQAAGRGLQLLFYSVGIGQISSEVPQNLSASRPQDRQFILSSKKLLLSDSGFYLCAWRRENYGYTFGSGTRLTVV.

The chain recombines TRBV28 with TRBJ2-7; D might be TRBD2 (6 bases). The V gene's germline CDR1 is MDHEN and CDR2 SYDVKM. This CDR3 has 14 residues. The V gene lost 6 bases and the J gene lost 3 bases, with 15 bases spanning the gap. The CDR3 region has the DNA TGTGCCAGCAGCCCCGGAGGGCGAATCTACGAGCAGTACTTC. It yields the protein CASSPGGRIYEQYF.

The rearrangement joins TRBV5-6 to TRBJ2-1; D uncertain. V dropped 1 base and J dropped 8 bases, with 4 bases sitting between them. CDR1 and CDR2 (germline): SGHDT, YYEEEE. The CDR3 consists of 11 residues. The CDR3 nucleotides read TGTGCCAGCAGCTTGCCGGATGAGCAGTTCTTC. Protein sequence: CASSLPDEQFF.

The CDR3 DNA reads as TGCGCCAGCAGCGTGACTAGCGTCCCCCCCCTTCGGGATGAGCAGTTCTTC. Translation gives CASSVTSVPPLRDEQFF. The rearrangement links TRBV5-1 to TRBJ2-1; 8 nucleotides align to TRBD2. Losses at the gene ends were 4 bases for V and 8 bases for J; bases not matched to a gene: 17. The CDR3 spans 17 residues. Germline CDR1 SGHRS, CDR2 YFSETQ.

The chain links TRBV7-3 to TRBJ2-3, with 7 bases fitting TRBD1. Germline values: CDR1 SGHTA, CDR2 FQGTGA. With 3 bases clipped from V and 5 bases from J, the junction kept 11 bases outside the gene matches. The CDR3 is made up of 16 amino acids. CDR3 sequence reads: CASSFRQGARKDTQYF. CDR3 DNA: TGTGCCAGCAGCTTTCGACAGGGCGCGCGTAAAGATACGCAGTATTTT.

This clone was observed a handful of times. The chain links TRBV2 to TRBJ2-2; D remains ambiguous. Germline CDR1 is SNHLY and CDR2 is FYNNEI. CDR3 size: 13 residues. V lost 8 bases, J lost 5 bases, and 12 bases lay in between. CDR3 residues: CASSGIRTGELFF. The CDR3 bases are TGTGCCAGCTCTGGTATTCGGACCGGGGAGCTGTTTTTT.